Shown below are 27 T cell receptor beta chains from a single sample sequenced in a study of blood T cell repertoires in COVID-19. Only in-frame clones appear in the TCRdb table, and some are missing; sequencing was by immunoSEQ multiplex PCR. This table holds approximately 230,000 clones, almost 85% found once. Sequenced input: PBMCs or T cells enriched from blood (not recorded which). These receptors originate from a man aged 35 to 55 who had recovered from COVID-19.

The chain links TRBV18 to TRBJ2-1; perhaps TRBD2 as D (6 bases). From germline, CDR1 is KGHSH and CDR2 LQKENI. The V end lost 0 bases, the J end lost 8 bases, and 11 bases lay between the germline ends. The CDR3 consists of 14 residues. The CDR3, as DNA: TGTGCCAGCTCACCACCGGAGGGCCATGATGAGCAGTTCTTC. Protein sequence: CASSPPEGHDEQFF.

The rearrangement joins TRBV9 to TRBJ1-2; maybe TRBD1 (6 bases). CDR3 length: 14 amino acids. V lost 0 bases and J lost 4, with 10 bases in between. In germline, CDR1 is SGDLS, CDR2 YYNGEE. CDR3 DNA sequence: TGTGCCAGCAGCGTAGCAGGGGAAGGCTATGGCTACACCTTC. Translating it yields CASSVAGEGYGYTF.

J is TRBJ2-2 and V is TRBV7-3; D is undetermined. V lost 5 bases and J lost 1, with 11 bases in between. Per the germline V gene, CDR1 is SGHTA and CDR2 is FQGTGA. The CDR3 contains 15 residues. CDR3 sequence reads: CASSLNPGNTGELFF. CDR3 nucleotide sequence: TGTGCCAGCAGCCTAAATCCCGGGAACACCGGGGAGCTGTTTTTT. Drawing the rest from reference TRBV7-3 and TRBJ2-2, the complete variable domain is GAGVSQTPSNKVTEKGKYVELRCDPISGHTALYWYRQSLGQGPEFLIYFQGTGAADDSGLPNDRFFAVRPEGSVSTLKIQRTERGDSAVYLCASSLNPGNTGELFFGEGSRLTVL.

The genes are TRBV14 and TRBJ1-5; D remains ambiguous. Per the germline V gene, CDR1 is SGHDN and CDR2 is FVKESK. The V and J ends lost 1 base and 7 bases respectively, with 8 bases between them. The CDR3 consists of 13 residues. CDR3 region: CASSQGRKQPQHF. The CDR3, as DNA: TGTGCCAGCAGCCAAGGCAGAAAACAGCCCCAGCATTTT.

The chain has TRBV6-1 and TRBJ1-6; D uncertain. Trimming pared 2 bases from V and 7 bases from J, leaving 12 bases between. The CDR3 is 15 residues long. The germline CDR1 and CDR2 sequences are MNHNS and SASEGT. The CDR3, as DNA: TGTGCCAGCAGTGAATCCCACAGCCTCAATTCACCCCTCCACTTT. Encoded protein: CASSESHSLNSPLHF.

This clone was observed a handful of times. The chain couples TRBV18 to TRBJ2-7; 12 nucleotides agree with TRBD2. Germline V gene sequence: CDR1 KGHSH, CDR2 LQKENI. The CDR3 is 17 residues long. Germline trimming cut 0 bases from V and 3 bases from J; bases unmatched to any gene: 6. Here the CDR3 DNA reads TGTGCCAGCTCACCACCGACTAGCGGGGGAAGGGGCTACGAGCAGTACTTC. Its translation is CASSPPTSGGRGYEQYF.

This clone appeared a single time. Written as DNA, the CDR3 is TGCGCCAGCAGCTCGGGACTAGCGGGCCTTAATGAGCAGTTCTTC. As protein: CASSSGLAGLNEQFF. The chain employs TRBV5-1 and TRBJ2-1, with 12 nucleotides matching TRBD2. V lost 3 bases to trimming and J lost 7 bases; unmatched junction nucleotides: 5. Germline CDR1 is SGHRS and CDR2 is YFSETQ. This CDR3 is built from 15 residues.

The chain uses TRBV3-1 (or the pseudogene TRBV3-2) and TRBJ1-5; the D is unclear. V was pared by 4 bases and J by 7 bases, with 17 bases between. The germline CDR1 and CDR2 sequences are LGHDT and YNNKEL (reference sequence). The CDR3 covers 15 residues. This CDR3 reads CASSPGTGLYQPQHF. In nucleotides, the CDR3 is TGTGCCAGCAGCCCAGGTACGGGGTTATACCAGCCCCAGCATTTT.

This sequence joins TRBV7-2 and TRBJ2-2; the match to TRBD2 covers 11 bases. The V and J ends lost 5 bases and 2 bases, in that order; junction bases with no gene match: 10. This CDR3 contains 18 residues. CDR1 and CDR2 from the germline V gene are SGHTA and FQGNSA. The CDR3 loop reads CASSPEVAGGLNTGELFF. CDR3 nucleotides: TGTGCCAGCAGCCCAGAGGTAGCGGGAGGGCTAAACACCGGGGAGCTGTTTTTT.

This clone occurred once. V and J are TRBV5-4 and TRBJ1-4; possible D gene TRBD1, 5 bases. In germline, CDR1 is SGHNT, CDR2 YYREEE (reference sequence). The CDR3 loop spans 15 amino acids. Between the trimmed V and J ends, which lost 0 bases and 6 bases, there was a span of 12 bases. The CDR3: CASSLGSGRDEKLFF. The CDR3 DNA sequence: TGTGCCAGCAGCTTGGGTTCAGGGAGGGATGAAAAACTGTTTTTT.

The chain combines TRBV11-3 with TRBJ1-4; D unresolved. V lost 2 bases and J lost 0, with 4 bases in between. This CDR3 contains 14 residues. Germline CDR1 SGHNT, CDR2 YENEEA. This chain's CDR3 is CASSLPATNEKLFF. For the CDR3, the DNA is TGTGCCAGCAGCTTACCCGCAACTAATGAAAAACTGTTTTTT.

The gene calls are TRBV27 and TRBJ2-7; TRBD2 agrees at 7 bases. Germline lookup yields CDR1 MNHEY and CDR2 SMNVEV (reference sequence). This CDR3 region has 14 residues. The J segment lost 0 bases and the V segment lost 8 bases, leaving 7 bases of the junction unmatched. The CDR3 DNA is TGTGCCAGCGGGGGGGGGATTTACTCCTACGAGCAGTACTTC. This encodes CASGGGIYSYEQYF.

The chain carries TRBV7-2 and TRBJ1-2; perhaps TRBD1 as D (6 bases). Germline CDR1 is SGHTA and CDR2 is FQGNSA. The CDR3 is made up of 14 amino acids. V shed 5 bases and J shed 2 bases, with 12 bases lying between them. CDR3 nucleotides: TGTGCCAGCAGCACCCGGACAGCGAACTATGGCTACACCTTC. Translated: CASSTRTANYGYTF.

The chain employs TRBV19 and TRBJ2-1, with a possible D match to TRBD1 (6 bases). The V gene's germline CDR1 is LNHDA and CDR2 SQIVND (reference sequence). V lost 1 base to trimming and J lost 0 bases, with 19 bases between them. This CDR3 region has 19 residues. The CDR3 DNA reads as TGTGCCAGTAGTATAGTCAGACAGGCACCGCCGGGCTCCTACAATGAGCAGTTCTTC. Its translation is CASSIVRQAPPGSYNEQFF.

This chain links TRBV5-4 with TRBJ1-4; TRBD1 agrees at 7 bases. This CDR3 is built from 14 residues. V lost 2 bases, J lost 8 bases, and 6 bases stayed unmatched. CDR1 is SGHNT and CDR2 is YYREEE in the germline V gene (reference sequence). The DNA for the CDR3 is TGTGCCAGCAGCTTCGGAGGGGGCGGGGAAAAACTGTTTTTT. Protein: CASSFGGGGEKLFF.

The chain couples TRBV28 to TRBJ1-5, with D possibly TRBD1 on 6 matching bases. Germline V gene data show CDR1 as MDHEN and CDR2 as SYDVKM. The CDR3 loop spans 14 amino acids. Trimming took 8 bases from V and 7 from J, leaving 18 bases between them. The CDR3 coding sequence is TGTGCCAGCCTGAGGGGGGGAAGTCGACAGCCCCAGCATTTT. Residues: CASLRGGSRQPQHF.

The rearrangement uses TRBV5-5 and TRBJ1-2; 9 bases are shared with TRBD1. Germline assignment: CDR1 SGHKS and CDR2 YYEKEE (reference sequence). The CDR3 contains 15 residues. V shed 2 bases, J shed 6 bases, and the junction held 8 bases outside the gene matches. CDR3 DNA: TGTGCCAGCAGCTTAGGACAGGGGAAGGCGGATGGCTACACCTTC. It translates to CASSLGQGKADGYTF. The complete variable domain, with remaining parts taken from reference TRBV5-5 and TRBJ1-2, reads DAGVTQSPTHLIKTRGQQVTLRCSPISGHKSVSWYQQVLGQGPQFIFQYYEKEERGRGNFPDRFSARQFPNYSSELNVNALLLGDSALYLCASSLGQGKADGYTFGSGTRLTVV.

V usage is TRBV15 and J usage is TRBJ2-5; possibly TRBD2 for D (6 bases). Trimming stripped 0 bases from V and 1 base from J, with 21 bases between. In germline, CDR1 is LNHNV, CDR2 YYDKDF (reference sequence). The CDR3 extends over 19 amino acids. The DNA of the CDR3 is TGTGCCACCAGCAGAGAATTGGGGGGATTTGCGGGGCGCCAAGAGACCCAGTACTTC. Translation: CATSRELGGFAGRQETQYF.

The DNA of the CDR3 is TGTGCCAGCAGCCCTGCCCGATCGGGAGCGGGGGGTGCCTACGAGCAGTACTTC. The encoded protein is CASSPARSGAGGAYEQYF. J is TRBJ2-7 and V is TRBV5-4; 9 bases align to TRBD2. This CDR3 is built from 18 residues. The ends lost 4 bases at V and 2 bases at J; junction bases unmatched: 16. Looked up from germline, CDR1 is SGHNT and CDR2 is YYREEE (reference sequence).

This rearrangement joins TRBV11-2 to TRBJ1-1; D is ambiguous. Trimming removed 5 bases at V and 0 bases at J, with 7 bases between. Germline CDR1 and CDR2: SGHAT and FQNNGV. The length of the CDR3 is 13 residues. The CDR3: CASSLPMNTEAFF. CDR3 coding DNA: TGTGCCAGCAGCCTACCAATGAACACTGAAGCTTTCTTT. The full variable domain, in which reference TRBV11-2 and TRBJ1-1 provide the parts outside the CDR3, is EAGVAQSPRYKIIEKRQSVAFWCNPISGHATLYWYQQILGQGPKLLIQFQNNGVVDDSQLPKDRFSAERLKGVDSTLKIQPAKLEDSAVYLCASSLPMNTEAFFGQGTRLTVV.

Only a few counts were recorded for this clone. The V gene is TRBV7-2, the J gene TRBJ1-2, with a weak D call TRBD1 (5 bases). CDR1 is SGHTA, CDR2 FQGNSA, per germline. Trimming cost V 0 bases and J 0 bases, with 8 bases left between them. The CDR3 is made up of 15 amino acids. The CDR3: CASSLARGPNYGYTF. In nucleotides, the CDR3 is TGTGCCAGCAGCTTAGCGCGGGGACCTAACTATGGCTACACCTTC.

The genes are TRBV19 and TRBJ1-2; TRBD1 is a possible D gene (6 bases). The germline V gene encodes CDR1 LNHDA and CDR2 SQIVND (reference sequence). V was pared by 10 bases and J by 6 bases, with 9 bases between. This CDR3 spans 10 amino acids. CDR3 region: CATYRDGYTF. In DNA, the CDR3 is TGTGCCACATACAGGGATGGCTACACCTTC.

The chain couples TRBV7-2 to TRBJ2-7, with D hard to call. V lost 3 bases, J lost 2 bases, and 5 bases lay in between. The CDR3 runs 12 residues. In germline, CDR1 is SGHTA, CDR2 FQGNSA. The CDR3 nucleotides are TGTGCCAGCAGCTTCGACACCTACGAGCAGTACTTC. This codes for CASSFDTYEQYF.

This chain uses TRBV18 with TRBJ2-1; 12 bases are a match to TRBD2. CDR3 length: 17 residues. Germline V CDR1 and CDR2: KGHSH, LQKENI. Trimming cost V 3 bases and J 4 bases; bases outside gene matches: 7. The CDR3 loop reads CASSPSPLAGGYNEQFF. In nucleotides, the CDR3 is TGTGCCAGCTCACCCAGTCCGCTAGCGGGAGGGTACAATGAGCAGTTCTTC.

The chain recombines TRBV7-2 with TRBJ2-7, with 11 positions matching TRBD1. The CDR3 extends over 16 amino acids. V lost 3 bases and J lost 3; bases outside the gene matches: 7. Germline V CDR1 and CDR2: SGHTA, FQGNSA. In DNA form, the CDR3 reads TGTGCCAGCAGCTTGGAGTCCGGGACAGGGGGCTACGAGCAGTACTTC. This codes for CASSLESGTGGYEQYF.

This chain uses TRBV28 with TRBJ2-3; D not certain. The CDR3 is made up of 15 amino acids. Trimming left V 2 bases short and J 2 bases short, with 11 bases between. CDR1 MDHEN and CDR2 SYDVKM come from the germline V gene. The CDR3 loop is CASSLEARNTDTQYF. In DNA form, the CDR3 reads TGTGCCAGCAGTTTAGAGGCGAGAAACACAGATACGCAGTATTTT.

V and J are TRBV5-6 and TRBJ2-3; unclear D gene. The V gene's germline CDR1 is SGHDT and CDR2 YYEEEE. V gave up 4 bases and J gave up 7 bases, with 10 bases separating them. The CDR3 consists of 12 residues. CDR3 residues: CASSRRAHTQYF. The CDR3 DNA reads TGTGCCAGCAGCAGAAGAGCTCATACGCAGTATTTT.